This T cell receptor (beta chain) originates from a study of blood T cells in healthy people across ages. Study-wide results and limits: Versus aged donors, long-lived donors had higher diversity and more naive CD4+ cells.

Drawn from each donor were ten milliliters of peripheral blood. Each sample used at least 6.5 million PBMCs. The CDR3 length is 19 residues. The germline gives CDR1 DFQATT, CDR2 SNEGSKA (reference sequence). V was clipped by 4 bases and J by 1 base; unmatched bases: 14. The second PCR ran about 6 to 11 cycles with a sample-barcoded 5' primer and J-beta primers. A tag from a template-switch adaptor with 12 random nucleotides marked each cDNA molecule. TCRdb passed the 5' RACE reads through MiXCR, listing each CDR3 protein once. The repertoire holds about 640,000 distinct CDR3 sequences, with 40% to 45% as singletons. Note on this clonotype: Its antigen is unidentified.

The genes are TRBV20-1 and TRBJ2-6; 9 bases map to TRBD2. Material: blood. This receptor was identified in a man aged 80 or over in good health. CDR3 in amino acids: CSAKFPGVAGVSGANVLTF. The CDR3 DNA is TGCAGTGCTAAGTTCCCTGGAGTAGCGGGGGTTTCTGGGGCCAACGTCCTGACTTTC.